What follows are 32 T cell receptor beta chains derived from one specimen sequenced in a study of control samples from healthy donors and cancer patients (dated by TCRdb to about 2020). Library creation used the immunoSEQ multiplex PCR assay. This immuneACCESS table, as held by TCRdb, lists in-frame sequences with V and J called but not all clones. Of the missing ones, under half trace to an unresolved V gene in checked studies; the others have no known cause. The table held for this sample gives about 190,000 clones. The ten largest make up about 2.2% of the sample. The sample was blood. These receptors all stem from a woman aged 25 to 39 in good health.

The chain employs TRBV12-3 or TRBV12-4 and TRBJ1-5, with a weak D call TRBD1 (6 bases). V lost 7 bases and J lost 4, with 11 bases in between. This CDR3 region has 13 residues. The CDR3 DNA follows: TGTGCCAGCAATCCACAGGGAAATCAGCCCCAGCATTTT. Its protein is CASNPQGNQPQHF.

CDR3 loop: CASSLGRDGELFF. The CDR3 DNA follows: TGTGCCAGCAGTTTGGGAAGGGACGGGGAGCTGTTTTTT. The rearrangement uses TRBV28 and TRBJ2-2; D call uncertain. V was shortened by 3 bases and J by 7 bases, with 9 bases between the two germline ends. The CDR3 length is 13 residues. CDR1 MDHEN and CDR2 SYDVKM come from the germline V gene.

This chain links TRBV28 with TRBJ2-5; D is uncertain. Per the germline V gene, CDR1 is MDHEN and CDR2 is SYDVKM. The CDR3 length is 12 residues. V shed 6 bases and J shed 5 bases, with 10 bases lying between them. The CDR3 protein is CASRDPGETQYF. The CDR3 coding sequence is TGTGCCAGCAGAGACCCCGGGGAGACCCAGTACTTC.

The chain couples TRBV24-1 to TRBJ2-5, with D possibly called TRBD1 or TRBD2 (7 bases each). Germline CDR1 KGHDR, CDR2 SFDVKD. The V and J ends lost 3 bases and 1 base respectively, with 23 bases between them. There are 19 residues in the CDR3. CDR3 residues: CATSDLAWDSGISQETQYF. The DNA for the CDR3 is TGTGCCACCAGTGATCTGGCCTGGGACAGCGGGATTTCCCAAGAGACCCAGTACTTC.

V and J are TRBV6-2 or TRBV6-3 and TRBJ1-2; 7 nucleotides match TRBD1. The CDR3 spans 13 residues. V was pared by 0 bases and J by 8 bases, with 3 bases of the junction left unmatched. Germline CDR1 reads MNHEY; CDR2 reads SVGEGT. CDR3 region: CASSYSGGVGYTF. The CDR3 DNA reads TGTGCCAGCAGTTACTCAGGGGGCGTCGGCTACACCTTC.

Here the CDR3 DNA reads TGTGCCAGCAGTTATAGGCGGGGGGGCCGAGAGCAGTACTTC. Its protein is CASSYRRGGREQYF. V usage is TRBV5-4 and J usage is TRBJ2-7; 9 bases map to TRBD2. The CDR3 sequence is 14 residues long. Germline CDR1 SGHNT, CDR2 YYREEE (reference sequence). Germline trimming cut 5 bases from V and 7 bases from J; bases unmatched to any gene: 10.

The CDR3 sequence is CASSKARGGEGTQYF. For the CDR3, the DNA is TGTGCCAGCAGCAAAGCAAGGGGCGGAGAAGGGACCCAGTACTTC. This chain uses TRBV21-1 with TRBJ2-5; the D call in the table, TRBD1, was not verified against the DNA. TRBV21-1 is a documented pseudogene. The CDR3 has 15 amino acids.

This rearrangement joins TRBV12-3 or TRBV12-4 to TRBJ1-2, with a weak D call TRBD1 (5 bases). Trimming shortened V by 6 bases and J by 5 bases, and 10 bases separated the two germline ends. The CDR3 totals 12 residues. CDR3 sequence: CASRVGGYGYTF. Here the CDR3 DNA reads TGTGCCAGCAGGGTGGGGGGATATGGCTACACCTTC.

The gene calls are TRBV19 and TRBJ1-2, with a possible D match to TRBD1 (5 bases). Germline CDR1 LNHDA, CDR2 SQIVND (reference sequence). This CDR3 has 15 amino acids. Trimming left V 5 bases short and J 3 bases short, with 16 bases between. The CDR3 spells CASSPAAGRHYGYTF. The CDR3 DNA sequence: TGTGCCAGTAGTCCCGCCGCAGGGAGACACTATGGCTACACCTTC.

This CDR3 is CASVAGQGYNEQFF. The CDR3 DNA reads TGTGCTAGTGTTGCGGGACAGGGGTACAATGAGCAGTTCTTC. The chain couples TRBV12-5 to TRBJ2-1; the match to TRBD1 covers 10 bases. V lost 7 bases and J lost 4; bases outside the gene matches: 4. This CDR3 is built from 14 residues. CDR1 is LGHNT and CDR2 is FRNRAP in the germline V gene.

The J gene is TRBJ1-3, the V gene TRBV7-9; D ambiguous. The V end lost 0 bases, the J end lost 0 bases, and 9 bases lay between the germline ends. This CDR3 is 16 amino acids long. Germline loops: CDR1 SEHNR, CDR2 FQNEAQ (reference sequence). The CDR3 nucleotides read TGTGCCAGCAGCTTAGCGTCGGCAGGCTCTGGAAACACCATATATTTT. Translating it yields CASSLASAGSGNTIYF. The variable domain in full, with the rest retrieved from reference TRBV7-9 and TRBJ1-3, is DTGVSQNPRHKITKRGQNVTFRCDPISEHNRLYWYRQTLGQGPEFLTYFQNEAQLEKSRLLSDRFSAERPKGSFSTLEIQRTEQGDSAMYLCASSLASAGSGNTIYFGEGSWLTVV.

This rearrangement joins TRBV19 to TRBJ1-1; the D gene is possibly TRBD1 (5 bases). Trimming took off 3 bases at V and 0 bases at J, with 11 bases between the two ends. Germline lookup yields CDR1 LNHDA and CDR2 SQIVND (reference sequence). This CDR3 is 15 amino acids long. DNA for the CDR3: TGTGCCAGTAGTATTCAGGGCGTTGTGAACACTGAAGCTTTCTTT. It codes for CASSIQGVVNTEAFF.

The rearrangement joins TRBV28 to TRBJ1-5, with 7 positions matching TRBD1. Germline assignment: CDR1 MDHEN and CDR2 SYDVKM. The CDR3 has 14 amino acids. With 8 bases clipped from V and 3 bases from J, the junction kept 7 bases outside the gene matches. For the CDR3, the DNA is TGTGCCAGCGGGCTGGGACAGATCAATCAGCCCCAGCATTTT. It specifies CASGLGQINQPQHF.

The rearrangement links TRBV21-1 to TRBJ1-2. TRBV21-1 is shown as a pseudogene. The length of the CDR3 is 12 residues. CDR3 sequence reads: CASGGEANGYTF. The CDR3 DNA is TGTGCCAGCGGCGGGGAAGCTAATGGCTACACCTTC.

The rearrangement links TRBV5-1 to TRBJ1-6; 7 bases line up with TRBD1. V lost 1 base and J lost 6; bases outside the gene matches: 4. The CDR3 sequence is 15 residues long. CDR1 and CDR2 (germline): SGHRS, YFSETQ. The CDR3 region is CASSLLTGSNSPLHF. DNA of the CDR3: TGCGCCAGCAGCTTGTTGACAGGGAGTAATTCACCCCTCCACTTT.

The chain employs TRBV19 and TRBJ2-3; 8 bases fit TRBD2. Germline assignment: CDR1 LNHDA and CDR2 SQIVND (reference sequence). CDR3 length: 16 residues. J lost 0 bases, V lost 3 bases, and 5 bases had no gene match. CDR3 DNA sequence: TGTGCCAGTAGTATCTATAGCGGGGCTAGCACAGATACGCAGTATTTT. It translates to CASSIYSGASTDTQYF.

The chain uses TRBV19 and TRBJ1-5; D might be TRBD1 (5 bases). There are 17 residues in the CDR3. Germline V gene sequence: CDR1 LNHDA, CDR2 SQIVND (reference sequence). V lost 2 bases, J lost 6 bases, and 20 bases lay in between. For the CDR3, the DNA is TGTGCCAGTAGTATAAAATTTATCGGGGCTCCGGGTCAGCCCCAGCATTTT. Amino acid sequence: CASSIKFIGAPGQPQHF.

CDR3 in DNA: TGTGCCAGCAGCCGGGACAGCTACGAGCAGTACTTC. Translated: CASSRDSYEQYF. This rearrangement joins TRBV5-4 to TRBJ2-7; 7 bases fit TRBD1. Germline CDR1 is SGHNT and CDR2 is YYREEE (reference sequence). V lost 4 bases, J lost 3 bases, and 1 base stayed unmatched. This CDR3 is 12 amino acids long.

The rearrangement uses TRBV28 and TRBJ1-4, with D hard to call. The germline V and J ends were trimmed by 2 bases and 6 bases, with 13 bases remaining between them. Germline assignment: CDR1 MDHEN and CDR2 SYDVKM. CDR3 size: 15 residues. CDR3 loop: CASSLISDQDEKLFF. CDR3 DNA: TGTGCCAGCAGTTTAATCTCAGATCAGGATGAAAAACTGTTTTTT.

For this clone: Other nucleotide sequences in the sample specify the same CDR3. This sequence joins TRBV28 and TRBJ2-7, with 8 bases lining up with TRBD2. V gave up 3 bases and J gave up 0 bases; unmatched junction bases: 1. The CDR3 spans 14 residues. Germline CDR1 reads MDHEN; CDR2 reads SYDVKM. The CDR3 loop is CASSLSGSSYEQYF. CDR3 sequence (DNA): TGTGCCAGCAGTTTGAGCGGGAGCTCCTACGAGCAGTACTTC. Looking up the rest from reference TRBV28 and TRBJ2-7 gives the full variable domain: DVKVTQSSRYLVKRTGEKVFLECVQDMDHENMFWYRQDPGLGLRLIYFSYDVKMKEKGDIPEGYSVSREKKERFSLILESASTNQTSMYLCASSLSGSSYEQYFGPGTRLTVT.

This chain uses TRBV14 with TRBJ2-5; D ambiguous. The CDR3 extends over 14 amino acids. From germline, CDR1 is SGHDN and CDR2 FVKESK. The ends were cut back, 0 bases at V and 5 bases at J, with 10 bases in the middle. As DNA, the CDR3 is TGTGCCAGCAGCCAAGACAGGTTACGGGAGACCCAGTACTTC. This gives the protein CASSQDRLRETQYF.

The chain couples TRBV2 to TRBJ1-5, with 8 positions matching TRBD1. This CDR3 comprises 14 residues. Germline assignment: CDR1 SNHLY and CDR2 FYNNEI. V dropped 4 bases and J dropped 6; count of bases not matched to a gene: 5. DNA of the CDR3: TGTGCCAGCAGTGGAGACAGGGGAACTCAGCCCCAGCATTTT. It codes for CASSGDRGTQPQHF.

This sequence joins TRBV28 and TRBJ2-2; D ambiguous. CDR1 is MDHEN, CDR2 SYDVKM, per germline. CDR3 length: 16 amino acids. V was cut by 3 bases and J by 0 bases, with 11 bases left in between. Here the CDR3 DNA reads TGTGCCAGCAGTTTCGGTCGACGGGCGAACACCGGGGAGCTGTTTTTT. It specifies CASSFGRRANTGELFF.

Points on this clone: This specimen includes other DNA sequences encoding the same CDR3. The gene calls are TRBV20-1 and TRBJ2-7; D not certain. V was cut by 0 bases and J by 3 bases, with 0 bases left in between. Per germline, CDR1 DFQATT and CDR2 SNEGSKA (reference sequence). The CDR3 sequence is 10 residues long. For the CDR3, the DNA is TGCAGTGCTAGAGACTACGAGCAGTACTTC. Amino acids: CSARDYEQYF.

The V call is TRBV19, the J call TRBJ1-2; TRBD1 is a possible D gene (5 bases). Germline V lookup: CDR1 LNHDA, CDR2 SQIVND (reference sequence). This CDR3 has 16 amino acids. V lost 4 bases and J 4 bases, leaving 19 bases between the germline ends. The CDR3 sequence is CASSTGDPWNVYGYTF. In DNA, the CDR3 is TGTGCCAGTAGTACCGGGGACCCATGGAACGTCTATGGCTACACCTTC.

The chain carries TRBV6-5 and TRBJ1-3; perhaps TRBD1 as D (5 bases). With 0 bases removed from V and 3 bases from J, the gap between germline ends came to 6 bases. This CDR3 comprises 14 residues. The germline V gene has CDR1 MNHEY and CDR2 SVGAGI. DNA for the CDR3: TGTGCCAGCAGTTACTCGGGGGATGGAAACACCATATATTTT. This encodes CASSYSGDGNTIYF.

This chain connects TRBV19 to TRBJ1-4; no reliable D call. This CDR3 is 15 amino acids long. Germline V CDR1 and CDR2: LNHDA, SQIVND (reference sequence). The V and J ends lost 3 bases and 0 bases respectively, with 8 bases between them. The CDR3 nucleotides read TGTGCCAGTAGTATTCTCCTGGCAACTAATGAAAAACTGTTTTTT. Its translation is CASSILLATNEKLFF.

The chain is built from TRBV28 and TRBJ2-4; D may be TRBD2 (5 bases). Germline V gene lookup returns CDR1 MDHEN and CDR2 SYDVKM. V dropped 6 bases and J dropped 3 bases, with 12 bases sitting between them. This CDR3 spans 14 amino acids. CDR3: CASSPRTYKNIQYF. The CDR3 DNA follows: TGTGCCAGCAGCCCACGGACTTACAAAAACATTCAGTACTTC.

This chain connects TRBV6-1 to TRBJ2-7; 9 bases are shared with TRBD2. The CDR3 consists of 15 residues. J gave up 7 bases and V 3 bases, and 10 bases lay outside the gene matches. Germline assignment: CDR1 MNHNS and CDR2 SASEGT. The chain's CDR3 is CASSDKRGALGEQYF. For the CDR3, the DNA is TGTGCCAGCAGTGACAAGCGGGGGGCCCTCGGAGAGCAGTACTTC.

The gene calls are TRBV5-5 and TRBJ2-7; tentatively, D is TRBD1 (6 bases). V was trimmed by 4 bases and J by 3 bases, leaving 20 bases between them. This CDR3 contains 16 residues. In germline, CDR1 is SGHKS, CDR2 YYEKEE (reference sequence). For the CDR3, the DNA is TGTGCCAGCAGCCCTCAAGGGGGTGGGTTGGGCTACGAGCAGTACTTC. Protein sequence: CASSPQGGGLGYEQYF.

The chain has TRBV18 and TRBJ1-3, with D tentatively TRBD1 (6 bases). The V end lost 2 bases, the J end lost 4 bases, and 12 bases lay between the germline ends. The CDR3 spans 15 residues. Germline values: CDR1 KGHSH, CDR2 LQKENI. DNA for the CDR3: TGTGCCAGCTCACCAGGTGGGGGCACCGGAAACACCATATATTTT. The encoded protein is CASSPGGGTGNTIYF.

The rearrangement uses TRBV14 and TRBJ1-1; D is ambiguous. The V end lost 0 bases, the J end lost 1 base, and 9 bases lay between the germline ends. Per germline, CDR1 SGHDN and CDR2 FVKESK. The CDR3 extends over 15 amino acids. The CDR3 loop is CASSQDFRGNTEAFF. The CDR3 DNA reads as TGTGCCAGCAGCCAAGATTTTCGGGGGAACACTGAAGCTTTCTTT.